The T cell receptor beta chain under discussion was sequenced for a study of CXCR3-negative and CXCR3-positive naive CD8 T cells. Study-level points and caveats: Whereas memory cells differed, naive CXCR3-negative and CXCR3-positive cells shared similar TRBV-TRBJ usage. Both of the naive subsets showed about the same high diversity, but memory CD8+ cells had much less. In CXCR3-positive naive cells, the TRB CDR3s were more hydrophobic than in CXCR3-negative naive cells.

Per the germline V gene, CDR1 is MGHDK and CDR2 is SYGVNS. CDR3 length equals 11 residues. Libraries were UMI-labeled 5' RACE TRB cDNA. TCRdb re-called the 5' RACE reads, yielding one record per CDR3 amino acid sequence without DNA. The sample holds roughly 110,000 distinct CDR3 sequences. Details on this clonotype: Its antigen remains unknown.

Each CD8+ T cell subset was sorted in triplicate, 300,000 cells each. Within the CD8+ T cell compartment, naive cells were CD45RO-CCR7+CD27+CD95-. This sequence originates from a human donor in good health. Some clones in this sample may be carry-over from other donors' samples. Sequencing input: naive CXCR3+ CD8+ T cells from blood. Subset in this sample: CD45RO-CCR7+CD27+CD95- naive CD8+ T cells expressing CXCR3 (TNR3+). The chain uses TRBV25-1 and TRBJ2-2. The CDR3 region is CASRSTGELFF.